This note documents a single T cell receptor (beta chain) sequence. The V end lost 3 bases, the J end lost 2 bases, and 13 bases lay between the germline ends. This CDR3 spans 14 amino acids. The germline gives CDR1 DFQATT, CDR2 SNEGSKA (reference sequence). The sample is drawn from a study of quantifying T cell responses using KT2 cells. Turning to the study itself: cDNA was made from DNase-treated RNA using alpha and beta constant primers.

An oligo carrying a UMI was ligated to the cDNA 3' end. The first PCR ran approximately 4 cycles with an equimolar RC1.1 and RC1.2 beta primer mix. Using its own MiXCR run on the UMI-ligation and nested PCR reads, TCRdb lists one record per CDR3 protein. The sample has 50,000 to 70,000 distinct CDR3 sequences, approximately 13% seen once. The sample taken for sequencing was PBMCs spiked with cells of the T cell clone KT2. The clonotype was recovered from a human donor. V is TRBV20-1 and J is TRBJ2-5; tentatively, D is TRBD1 or TRBD2 (5 bases each). For the CDR3, the DNA is TGCAGTGCTAGCCCCGGGACCAAACAAGAGACCCAGTACTTC. Translated: CSASPGTKQETQYF.